This T cell receptor (beta chain) was identified during a study of CD8 T cells in ankylosing spondylitis. Study-level findings and limits: Under 10 highly homologous variants formed a TCR beta motif that appeared characteristic of ankylosing spondylitis blood. Disease-linked clones had a CD8+ phenotype and relatively low frequency in peripheral blood.

Germline V gene data show CDR1 as SEHNR and CDR2 as FQNEAQ (reference sequence). The CDR3 totals 11 residues. Note on this clonotype: Its antigen is currently unknown. Sequence at one end of the junction differs from germline and may be a read error.

Libraries for TCR beta were made by quantitative 5'-RACE with molecular barcodes. TCRdb re-called the 5' RACE reads through MiXCR, storing one row per CDR3 protein. The sample has about 450,000 distinct CDR3 sequences, about 25% seen once. The sequencing input was blood, either unsorted or a sorted T cell fraction (not recorded which). This sequence was found in a male donor with ankylosing spondylitis. The chain combines TRBV7-9 with TRBJ2-1; 8 bases line up with TRBD2. CDR3: CASSSGTSRVF. CDR3 nucleotides: TGTGCCAGCAGCTCCGGGACTAGTCGAGTCTTC. Variable domain in full (rest from reference TRBV7-9 and TRBJ2-1): DTGVSQNPRHKITKRGQNVTFRCDPISEHNRLYWYRQTLGQGPEFLTYFQNEAQLEKSRLLSDRFSAERPKGSFSTLEIQRTEQGDSAMYLCASSSGTSRVFGPGTRLTVL.